This TCR beta chain was captured by sequencing in a study of blood T cell repertoires in COVID-19. In the study overall: From T cells, B-cell-depleted T cells, or PBMCs came the material, which was cDNA or gDNA.

In the authors' workflow: Estimation of nucleated cell counts relied on the amplification of reference gene primers. Measured with immunoSEQ multiplex PCR; TCRdb has only the in-frame clones, and not every one. The V and J calls and clone size are taken from that table; D and trimming were inferred from the DNA. The sample lists around 160,000 clones, roughly 90% occurring once. The CDR3 runs 14 residues. With V trimmed by 1 base and J by 6 bases, 1 base remained unmatched. In germline, CDR1 is KGHDR, CDR2 SFDVKD. The clonotype originates from a man aged 55-75 years with active or convalescent COVID-19. The chain has TRBV24-1 and TRBJ2-3; TRBD2 aligns across 9 bases. The sequenced sample consisted of peripheral blood. DNA for the CDR3: TGTGCCACCAGTGATTTTACTAGCGGGGATACGCAGTATTTT. Residues: CATSDFTSGDTQYF.